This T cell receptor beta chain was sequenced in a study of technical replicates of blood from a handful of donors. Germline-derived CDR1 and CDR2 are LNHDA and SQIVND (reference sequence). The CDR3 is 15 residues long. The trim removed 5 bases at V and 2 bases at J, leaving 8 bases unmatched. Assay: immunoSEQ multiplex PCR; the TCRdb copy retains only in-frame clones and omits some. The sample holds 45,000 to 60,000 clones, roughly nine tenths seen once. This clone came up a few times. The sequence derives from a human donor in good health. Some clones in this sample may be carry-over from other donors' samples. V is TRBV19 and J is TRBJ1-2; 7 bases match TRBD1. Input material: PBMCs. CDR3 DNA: TGTGCCAGTAGTGACAGGGTTGAAGGCAACTATGGCTACACCTTC. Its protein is CASSDRVEGNYGYTF. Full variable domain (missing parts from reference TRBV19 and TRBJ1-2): DGGITQSPKYLFRKEGQNVTLSCEQNLNHDAMYWYRQDPGQGLRLIYYSQIVNDFQKGDIAEGYSVSREKKESFPLTVTSAQKNPTAFYLCASSDRVEGNYGYTFGSGTRLTVV.